A selection of T cell receptor beta chains follows, all from one sample in a study of spatial heterogeneity in lung cancer. TCRdb reprocessed the 5' RACE reads via MiXCR and lists one record per CDR3 protein. The profile shows around 3,000 distinct CDR3 sequences, 4.7% of them singletons. The sequences come from normal lung tissue next to the tumor, collected at surgery. These receptors all stem from a male donor with early-stage non-small cell lung cancer. Both conserved end residues are part of each CDR3. The D gene is left open where the match is weak. Size values are once, few and many counts, or a class for expanded clones, and some rows have none.

d_call | j_call | v_call | clone_size | cdr3_nt | cdr3_aa
TRBD2 | TRBJ2-3 | TRBV3-1 | medium-sized | TGTGCCAGCAGCCAAGAGGGAGCGGGAGGGCCGGCCGGAGATACGCAGTATTTT | CASSQEGAGGPAGDTQYF
TRBD2 | TRBJ2-1 | TRBV28 | medium-sized | TGTGCCAGCAGTTCTATTGGGACTAGTCTTAACGAGCAGTTCTTC | CASSSIGTSLNEQFF
. | TRBJ1-1 | TRBV12-1 | few | TGTGCCAGCAGGGGACCGGCGGCTGGGGTAAACACTGAAGCTTTCTTT | CASRGPAAGVNTEAFF
. | TRBJ2-1 | TRBV30 | large | TGTGCCTGGAGGGGTGACACCGAGTACAATGAGCAGTTCTTC | CAWRGDTEYNEQFF
. | TRBJ2-2 | TRBV9 | few | TGTGCCAGCAGCGTAGTGTCCGGGACCGGGGAGCTGTTTTTT | CASSVVSGTGELFF
. | TRBJ2-4 | TRBV28 | medium-sized | TGTGCCAGCATTTCGGGCGGACTAGCCAAAAACATTCAGTACTTC | CASISGGLAKNIQYF
. | TRBJ2-1 | TRBV29-1 | medium-sized | TGCAGCGTTGAAGGGCACCCGAGCTCCTACAATGAGCAGTTCTTC | CSVEGHPSSYNEQFF
TRBD1 | TRBJ1-1 | TRBV5-1 | . | TGCGCCAGCAGCCAAAACAGGGGGCCGGCTATGAACACTGAAGCTTTCTTT | CASSQNRGPAMNTEAFF
. | TRBJ2-3 | TRBV19 | medium-sized | TGTGCCACCTCTCCAGGGAGCACAGATACGCAGTATTTT | CATSPGSTDTQYF
. | TRBJ1-1 | TRBV9 | many | TGTGCCAGCAGCGTAGACCTGGATTGGGGCACTGAAGCTTTCTTT | CASSVDLDWGTEAFF
. | TRBJ2-2 | TRBV2 | medium-sized | TGTGCCAGCAGTGAACAGGGCTGGACCGGGGAGCTGTTTTTT | CASSEQGWTGELFF
. | TRBJ2-3 | TRBV7-2 | many | TGTGCCAGCAGCCCGGACCTTACTAGTGTGGCAGATACGCAGTATTTT | CASSPDLTSVADTQYF
. | TRBJ2-7 | TRBV4-2 | medium-sized | TGTGCCAGCAGCCAGCGGATAGGGGGTACCTACGAGCAGTACTTC | CASSQRIGGTYEQYF
. | TRBJ2-1 | TRBV11-2 | many | TGTGCCAGCAGCTACCAGGGGGGACCTGGTGGGGGCGGGACCTACAATGAGCAGTTCTTC | CASSYQGGPGGGGTYNEQFF
. | TRBJ2-2 | TRBV20-1 | medium-sized | TGCAGTGCTAGAGATTCGGGCCACAACACCGGGGAGCTGTTTTTT | CSARDSGHNTGELFF
. | TRBJ2-2 | TRBV19 | medium-sized | TGTGCCAGTAGTATATTTGCAGGCGGAACCGGGGAGCTGTTTTTT | CASSIFAGGTGELFF
TRBD1 | TRBJ1-4 | TRBV29-1 | many | TGCAGCGTTGGGGGGACAGGGAATGAAAAACTGTTTTTT | CSVGGTGNEKLFF
. | TRBJ2-6 | TRBV2 | few | TGTGCCAGCAGTGGCACGGGGTACGGGGCCAACGTCCTGACTTTC | CASSGTGYGANVLTF
. | TRBJ1-1 | TRBV3-1 | medium-sized | TGTGCCAGCAGCCAAGGGAGGGTAGGGGGCACTGAAGCTTTCTTT | CASSQGRVGGTEAFF
TRBD2 | TRBJ2-7 | TRBV7-2 | medium-sized | TGTGCCAGCAGCTTAGGGGCAAGCGGGGCCTACGAGCAGTACTTC | CASSLGASGAYEQYF
TRBD1 | TRBJ1-2 | TRBV28 | medium-sized | TGTGCCTCACAGGGGATTAACTATGGCTACACCTTC | CASQGINYGYTF
TRBD1 | TRBJ1-2 | TRBV6-2/TRBV6-3 | medium-sized | TGTGCCAGCAGTTACGTCCAGGGGGCAATCGGCTACACCTTC | CASSYVQGAIGYTF
. | TRBJ1-2 | TRBV20-1 | many | TGCAGTGCTAGAGATAGCCGGCAGGTTCAAAACTATGGCTACACCTTC | CSARDSRQVQNYGYTF
. | TRBJ1-1 | TRBV3-1 | many | TGTGCCAGCAGCCCAAGAGGTACGGGTCCTGAAGCTTTCTTT | CASSPRGTGPEAFF
. | TRBJ2-3 | TRBV27 | medium-sized | TGTGCCAGCAGTTTAGGAGATACGCAGTATTTT | CASSLGDTQYF
. | TRBJ2-5 | TRBV15 | many | TGTGCCACCAGCAGAGATGTGGGGACCCAGTACTTC | CATSRDVGTQYF
. | TRBJ2-3 | TRBV10-3 | many | TGTGCCATCAGTGACACCACAGATACGCAGTATTTT | CAISDTTDTQYF
TRBD1 | TRBJ2-7 | TRBV5-1 | many | TGCGCCAGCAGCTTTTTTTCGTCCGGGACAGGGGGCTACGAGCAGTACTTC | CASSFFSSGTGGYEQYF
TRBD1 | TRBJ1-5 | TRBV11-2 | medium-sized | TGTGCCAGCAGCTCGGACAGGGGCAATCAGCCCCAGCATTTT | CASSSDRGNQPQHF
. | TRBJ2-7 | TRBV28 | medium-sized | TGTGCCAGCAGTGGAGGGGTCCCCTACGAGCAGTACTTC | CASSGGVPYEQYF
TRBD1 | TRBJ1-5 | TRBV6-5 | medium-sized | TGTGCCAGCAGTTTTACAGGGGACCAGCCCCAGCATTTT | CASSFTGDQPQHF
. | TRBJ2-1 | TRBV12-3/TRBV12-4 | . | TGTGCCAGCAGTTTGGAGGGCTTAGTCGATGAGCAGTTCTTC | CASSLEGLVDEQFF
. | TRBJ2-7 | TRBV7-2 | medium-sized | TGTGCCAGCAGCTTAGAACGGGGCCCCTACGAGCAGTACTTC | CASSLERGPYEQYF
. | TRBJ2-3 | TRBV5-6 | many | TGTGCCAGCAGCCCGCGGCGGGCCTTGCTACGGGGCACAGATACGCAGTATTTT | CASSPRRALLRGTDTQYF
TRBD2 | TRBJ2-7 | TRBV5-4 | medium-sized | TGTGCCAGCAGTTCTGGGACTAGCGGGGGGGCAGACGAGCAGTACTTC | CASSSGTSGGADEQYF
. | TRBJ2-1 | TRBV20-1 | . | TGCAGTGCTAGTAACGGATTCTCGAGGAATGAGCAGTTCTTC | CSASNGFSRNEQFF
TRBD2 | TRBJ2-3 | TRBV6-2/TRBV6-3 | medium-sized | TGTGCCAGCAGTAAGACTAGCGGGGGGGCAGATACGCAGTATTTT | CASSKTSGGADTQYF
. | TRBJ2-3 | TRBV5-6 | medium-sized | TGTGCCAGCAGCCCGACGGACGTCATGGGTACGCAGTATTTT | CASSPTDVMGTQYF
. | TRBJ1-5 | TRBV12-3/TRBV12-4 | few | TGTGCCAGCAGTTTAAACGGAAACAATCAGCCCCAGCATTTT | CASSLNGNNQPQHF
TRBD2 | TRBJ2-1 | TRBV3-1 | medium-sized | TGTGCCAGCAGCCAAAGTCCTAGCGGGGGGTCCCCTTGGGGTGAGCAGTTCTTC | CASSQSPSGGSPWGEQFF
TRBD2 | TRBJ2-1 | TRBV20-1 | medium-sized | TGCAGTGCTAGAGTACTAGCGGGGAATGAGCAGTTCTTC | CSARVLAGNEQFF
. | TRBJ2-5 | TRBV19 | medium-sized | TGTGCCAGTAAGGATTCCGGGGAGACCCAGTACTTC | CASKDSGETQYF
. | TRBJ2-1 | TRBV14 | medium-sized | TGTGCCAGCAGCCCAATTTCCGGGAATTACAATGAGCAGTTCTTC | CASSPISGNYNEQFF
TRBD2 | TRBJ2-7 | TRBV4-1 | medium-sized | TGCGCCAGCAGCCAAGTTAGCGGGGGGCACTACGAGCAGTACTTC | CASSQVSGGHYEQYF
. | TRBJ2-4 | TRBV7-2 | medium-sized | TGTGCCAGCAGCTTAGGTGGCGTCATTCAGTACTTC | CASSLGGVIQYF
TRBD1 | TRBJ1-1 | TRBV10-3 | medium-sized | TGTGCCATCAGTACACGGACAGGGCCCACTGAAGCTTTCTTT | CAISTRTGPTEAFF
. | TRBJ2-2 | TRBV6-1 | medium-sized | TGTGCCAGCAGTGAAGCTTTAGTGACGAACACCGGGGAGCTGTTTTTT | CASSEALVTNTGELFF
. | TRBJ1-5 | TRBV21-1 | few | TGTGCCAGCAGCGGGATTAAGACAGGGGGCTTTAATAGCAATCAGCCCCAGCATTTT | CASSGIKTGGFNSNQPQHF
TRBD1 | TRBJ2-3 | TRBV7-9 | many | TGTGCCAGCCAGGGACAGTCTTCAGATACGCAGTATTTT | CASQGQSSDTQYF
. | TRBJ2-5 | TRBV12-3/TRBV12-4 | many | TGTGCCAGCAGTTGGAGTGGGGGCGTGGAGACCCAGTACTTC | CASSWSGGVETQYF
. | TRBJ1-6 | TRBV6-6 | medium-sized | TGTGCCAGCAGTTACTCCTCTATAAGAGTGGGGAATTCACCCCTCCACTTT | CASSYSSIRVGNSPLHF
. | TRBJ2-5 | TRBV29-1 | medium-sized | TGCAGCGTTGTGGTCCAAGAGACCCAGTACTTC | CSVVVQETQYF
. | TRBJ2-2 | TRBV2 | medium-sized | TGTGCCAGCATACCGGAAGCCACCGGGGAGCTGTTTTTT | CASIPEATGELFF
TRBD1 | TRBJ1-1 | TRBV28 | many | TGTGCCAGCAGTCCCACCGGGACAGGGTCCGATGAAGCTTTCTTT | CASSPTGTGSDEAFF
TRBD2 | TRBJ2-1 | TRBV15 | medium-sized | TGTGCCACCAGCAAACCTAGCGGGAGGGGGGTAGTCCCATCCTACAATGAGCAGTTCTTC | CATSKPSGRGVVPSYNEQFF
. | TRBJ2-3 | TRBV2 | medium-sized | TGTGCCACCGCGTTCGCAGATACGCAGTATTTT | CATAFADTQYF
. | TRBJ1-2 | TRBV6-5 | medium-sized | TGTGCCAGCAGTTACCACCCCCCGAGGGCGTCAAACTATGGCTACACCTTC | CASSYHPPRASNYGYTF